The clone carrying this T cell receptor (beta chain) occurred a few times. The antigen remains unidentified. This entry is derived from a study of shared clonotypes between healthy human individuals. Germline CDR1 and CDR2: KGHSH and LQKENI. The CDR3 spans 15 residues. Trimming left V 0 bases short and J 2 bases short, with 10 bases between. Study findings and constraints: In general, naive subsets displayed greater estimated richness than memory subsets did.

Clones were read by immunoSEQ multiplex PCR, and TCRdb kept only the in-frame ones, dropping some. The sample has about a million clones; approximately 72% are singletons. This TCR was recovered from a man aged 18 to 29 in good health. The V call is TRBV18, the J call TRBJ1-2, with D tentatively TRBD1 (6 bases). The sample was memory CD4+ T cells sorted from blood. This sample's subset: CD45RA-negative fraction. CDR3 loop: CASSPPNRVNYGYTF. The CDR3 bases are TGTGCCAGCTCACCACCCAACAGGGTGAACTATGGCTACACCTTC.